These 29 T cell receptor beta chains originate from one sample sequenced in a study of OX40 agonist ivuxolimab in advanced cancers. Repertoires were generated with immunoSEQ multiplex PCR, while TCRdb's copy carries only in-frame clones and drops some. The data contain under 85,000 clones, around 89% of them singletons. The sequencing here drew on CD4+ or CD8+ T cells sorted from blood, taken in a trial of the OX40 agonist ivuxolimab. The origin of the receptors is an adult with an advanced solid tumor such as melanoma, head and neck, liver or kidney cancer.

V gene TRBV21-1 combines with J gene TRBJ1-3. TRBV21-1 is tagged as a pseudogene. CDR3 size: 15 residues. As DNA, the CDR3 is TGTGCCAGCAGCAAAGTGGCGGTCCGAGGAAACACCATATATTTT. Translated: CASSKVAVRGNTIYF.

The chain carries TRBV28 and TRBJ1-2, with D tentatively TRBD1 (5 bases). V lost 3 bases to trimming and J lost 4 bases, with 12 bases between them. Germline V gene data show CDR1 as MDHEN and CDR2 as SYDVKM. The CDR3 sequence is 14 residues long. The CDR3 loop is CASSFGGTSYGYTF. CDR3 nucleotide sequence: TGTGCCAGCAGTTTTGGGGGGACTTCCTATGGCTACACCTTC.

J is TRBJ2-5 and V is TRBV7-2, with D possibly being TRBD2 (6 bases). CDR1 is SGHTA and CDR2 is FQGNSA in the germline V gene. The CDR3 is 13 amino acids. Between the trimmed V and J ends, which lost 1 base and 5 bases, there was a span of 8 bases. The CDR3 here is CASSLGGEETQYF. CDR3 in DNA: TGTGCCAGCAGCTTAGGGGGGGAGGAGACCCAGTACTTC.

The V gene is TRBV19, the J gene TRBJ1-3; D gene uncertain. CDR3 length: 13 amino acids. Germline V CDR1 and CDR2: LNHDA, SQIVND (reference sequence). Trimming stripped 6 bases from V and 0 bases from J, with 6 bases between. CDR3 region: CASRRDSGNTIYF. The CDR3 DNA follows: TGTGCCAGTAGGAGGGACTCTGGAAACACCATATATTTT.

Written as DNA, the CDR3 is TGTGCCAGCAGCTTAGGCGAGGGGTGGGCGACCCAGTACTTC. Translated, it gives CASSLGEGWATQYF. The chain combines TRBV7-2 with TRBJ2-5; D possibly matches TRBD1 or TRBD2 (5 bases each). The CDR3 runs to 14 residues. V was shortened by 1 base and J by 7 bases, with 13 bases between the two germline ends. CDR1 and CDR2 from the germline V gene are SGHTA and FQGNSA.

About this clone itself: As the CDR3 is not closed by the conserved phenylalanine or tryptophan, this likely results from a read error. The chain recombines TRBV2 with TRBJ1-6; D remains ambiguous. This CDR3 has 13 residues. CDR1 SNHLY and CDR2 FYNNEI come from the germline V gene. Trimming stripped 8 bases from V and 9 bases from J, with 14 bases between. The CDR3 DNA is TGTGCCAGCGCCCTTGGACTGGGTTCACCCCTCCACCTT. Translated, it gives CASALGLGSPLHL.

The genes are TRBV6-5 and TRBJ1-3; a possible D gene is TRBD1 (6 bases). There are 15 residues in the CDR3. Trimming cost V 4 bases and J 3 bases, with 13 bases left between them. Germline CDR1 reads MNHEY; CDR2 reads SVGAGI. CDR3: CASSSEGGSGNTIYF. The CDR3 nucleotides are TGTGCCAGCAGTTCCGAAGGGGGTAGTGGAAACACCATATATTTT.

CDR3 sequence reads: CASSFRTGGPGELFF. The CDR3 nucleotides are TGTGCCAGCAGCTTTCGGACAGGGGGCCCCGGGGAGCTGTTTTTT. The chain joins TRBV11-3 to TRBJ2-2; 11 positions match TRBD1. Germline values: CDR1 SGHNT, CDR2 YENEEA. V trimming: 3 bases; J trimming: 6 bases; junction bases outside the gene matches: 3. CDR3 length equals 15 residues. Filled out from reference TRBV11-3 and TRBJ2-2, the complete variable domain reads EAGVVQSPRYKIIEKKQPVAFWCNPISGHNTLYWYLQNLGQGPELLIRYENEEAVDDSQLPKDRFSAERLKGVDSTLKIQPAELGDSAVYLCASSFRTGGPGELFFGEGSRLTVL.

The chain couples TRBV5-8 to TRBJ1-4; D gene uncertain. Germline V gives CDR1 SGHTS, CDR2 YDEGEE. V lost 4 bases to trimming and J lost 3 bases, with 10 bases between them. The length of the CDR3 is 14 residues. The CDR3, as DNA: TGTGCCAGCAGCGTAGGGAGGGCTAATGAAAAACTGTTTTTT. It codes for CASSVGRANEKLFF.

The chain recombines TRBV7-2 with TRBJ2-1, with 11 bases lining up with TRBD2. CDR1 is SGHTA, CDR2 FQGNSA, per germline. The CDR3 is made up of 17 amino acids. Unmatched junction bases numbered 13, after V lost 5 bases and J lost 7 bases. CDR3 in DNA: TGTGCCAGCAGCCGGGACCGACTAGCGGGAAGGTGGAATGAGCAGTTCTTC. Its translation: CASSRDRLAGRWNEQFF.

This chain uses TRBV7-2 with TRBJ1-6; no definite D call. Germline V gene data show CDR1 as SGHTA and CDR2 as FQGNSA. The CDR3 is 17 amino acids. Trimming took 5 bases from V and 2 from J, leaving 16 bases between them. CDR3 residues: CASSQDGLIAYNSPLHF. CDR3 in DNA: TGTGCCAGCAGCCAAGACGGACTTATCGCCTATAATTCACCCCTCCACTTT.

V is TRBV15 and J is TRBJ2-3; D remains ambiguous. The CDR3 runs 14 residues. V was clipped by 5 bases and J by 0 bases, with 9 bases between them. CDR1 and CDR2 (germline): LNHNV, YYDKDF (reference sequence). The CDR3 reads CATSGSLSTDTQYF. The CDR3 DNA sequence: TGTGCCACCAGCGGCAGTTTGAGCACAGATACGCAGTATTTT.

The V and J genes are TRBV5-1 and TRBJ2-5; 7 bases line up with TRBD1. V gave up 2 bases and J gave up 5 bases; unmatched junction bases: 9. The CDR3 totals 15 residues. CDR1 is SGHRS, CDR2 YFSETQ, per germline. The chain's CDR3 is CASSFGQGGQETQYF. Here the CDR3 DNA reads TGCGCCAGCAGCTTTGGGCAAGGGGGCCAGGAGACCCAGTACTTC.

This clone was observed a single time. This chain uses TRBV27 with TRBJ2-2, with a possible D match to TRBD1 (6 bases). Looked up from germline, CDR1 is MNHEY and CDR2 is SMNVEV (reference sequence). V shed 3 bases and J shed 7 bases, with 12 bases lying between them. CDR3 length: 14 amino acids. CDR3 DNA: TGTGCCAGCAGTTTTATGTCAGGGGACGGGGAGCTGTTTTTT. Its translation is CASSFMSGDGELFF.

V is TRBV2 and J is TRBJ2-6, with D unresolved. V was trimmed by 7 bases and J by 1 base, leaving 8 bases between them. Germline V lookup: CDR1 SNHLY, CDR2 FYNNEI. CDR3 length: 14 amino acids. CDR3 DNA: TGTGCCAGCATATTTGAGTCTGGGGCCAACGTCCTGACTTTC. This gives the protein CASIFESGANVLTF. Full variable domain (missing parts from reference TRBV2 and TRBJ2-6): EPEVTQTPSHQVTQMGQEVILRCVPISNHLYFYWYRQILGQKVEFLVSFYNNEISEKSEIFDDQFSVERPDGSNFTLKIRSTKLEDSAMYFCASIFESGANVLTFGAGSRLTVL.

The CDR3 loop reads CASSLEGNSPLHF. DNA for the CDR3: TGTGCCAGCTCACTGGAGGGAAATTCACCCCTCCACTTT. The chain links TRBV18 to TRBJ1-6; D is ambiguous. There are 13 residues in the CDR3. With 4 bases removed from V and 7 bases from J, the gap between germline ends came to 8 bases. Germline-derived CDR1 and CDR2 are KGHSH and LQKENI.

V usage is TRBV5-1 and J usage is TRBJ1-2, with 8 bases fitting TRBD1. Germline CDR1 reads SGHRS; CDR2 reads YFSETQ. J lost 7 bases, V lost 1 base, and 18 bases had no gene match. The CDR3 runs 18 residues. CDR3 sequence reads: CASSLYPTQGAVASGYTF. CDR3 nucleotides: TGCGCCAGCAGCTTGTATCCGACTCAGGGGGCGGTTGCAAGTGGCTACACCTTC.

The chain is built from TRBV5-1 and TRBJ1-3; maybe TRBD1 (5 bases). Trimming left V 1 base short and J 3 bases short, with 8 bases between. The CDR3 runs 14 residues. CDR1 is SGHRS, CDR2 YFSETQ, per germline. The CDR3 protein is CASSLPGGGNTIYF. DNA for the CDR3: TGCGCCAGCAGCTTGCCGGGGGGTGGAAACACCATATATTTT.

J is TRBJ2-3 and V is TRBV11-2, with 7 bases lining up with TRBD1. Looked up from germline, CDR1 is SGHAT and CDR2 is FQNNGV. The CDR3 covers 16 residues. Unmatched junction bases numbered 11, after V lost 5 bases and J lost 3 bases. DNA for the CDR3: TGTGCCAGCAGCCCCGGGACAGATCGCGTTACAGATACGCAGTATTTT. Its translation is CASSPGTDRVTDTQYF.

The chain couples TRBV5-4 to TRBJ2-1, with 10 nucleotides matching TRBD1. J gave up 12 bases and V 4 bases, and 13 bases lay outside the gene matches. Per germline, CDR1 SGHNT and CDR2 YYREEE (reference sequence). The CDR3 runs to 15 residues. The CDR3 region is CASSKGQGIYMGQFF. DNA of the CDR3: TGTGCCAGCAGCAAGGGACAGGGGATATATATGGGGCAGTTCTTC. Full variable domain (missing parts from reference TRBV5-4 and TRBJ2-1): ETGVTQSPTHLIKTRGQQVTLRCSSQSGHNTVSWYQQALGQGPQFIFQYYREEENGRGNFPPRFSGLQFPNYSSELNVNALELDDSALYLCASSKGQGIYMGQFFGPGTRLTVL.

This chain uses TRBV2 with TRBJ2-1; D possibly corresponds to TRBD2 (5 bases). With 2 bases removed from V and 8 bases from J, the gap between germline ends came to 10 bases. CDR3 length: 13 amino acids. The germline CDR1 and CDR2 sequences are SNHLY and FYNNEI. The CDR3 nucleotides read TGTGCCAGCAGTGAATGGGGAGTGGATGAGCAGTTCTTC. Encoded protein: CASSEWGVDEQFF.

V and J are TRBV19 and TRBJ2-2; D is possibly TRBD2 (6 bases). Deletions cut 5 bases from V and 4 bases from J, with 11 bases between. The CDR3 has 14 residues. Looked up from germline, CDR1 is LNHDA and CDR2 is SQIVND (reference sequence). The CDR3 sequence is CASSAGTSTGELFF. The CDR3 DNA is TGTGCCAGTAGTGCGGGGACCTCCACCGGGGAGCTGTTTTTT.

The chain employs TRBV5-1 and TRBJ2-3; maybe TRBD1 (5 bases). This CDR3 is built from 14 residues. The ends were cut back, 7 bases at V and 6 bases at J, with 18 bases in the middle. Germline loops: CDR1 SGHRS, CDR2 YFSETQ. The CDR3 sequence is CASEERAGLDTQYF. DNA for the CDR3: TGCGCCAGCGAAGAAAGGGCAGGGCTCGATACGCAGTATTTT.

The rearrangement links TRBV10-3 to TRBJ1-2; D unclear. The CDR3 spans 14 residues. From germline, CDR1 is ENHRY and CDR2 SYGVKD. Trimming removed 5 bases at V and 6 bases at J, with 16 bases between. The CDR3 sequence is CAISLDPGRDGYTF. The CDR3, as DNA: TGTGCCATCAGTCTAGACCCCGGCCGCGATGGCTACACCTTC.

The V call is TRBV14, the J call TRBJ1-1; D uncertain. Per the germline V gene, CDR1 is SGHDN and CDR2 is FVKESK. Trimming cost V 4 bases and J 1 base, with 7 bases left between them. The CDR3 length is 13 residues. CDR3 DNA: TGTGCCAGCAGCCCTAAGAGGAACACTGAAGCTTTCTTT. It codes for CASSPKRNTEAFF.

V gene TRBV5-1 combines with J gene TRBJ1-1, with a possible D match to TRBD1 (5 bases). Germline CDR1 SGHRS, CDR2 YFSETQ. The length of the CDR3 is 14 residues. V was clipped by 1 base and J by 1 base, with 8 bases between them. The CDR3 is CASSLLGANTEAFF. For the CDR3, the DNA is TGCGCCAGCAGCTTGCTAGGGGCGAACACTGAAGCTTTCTTT.

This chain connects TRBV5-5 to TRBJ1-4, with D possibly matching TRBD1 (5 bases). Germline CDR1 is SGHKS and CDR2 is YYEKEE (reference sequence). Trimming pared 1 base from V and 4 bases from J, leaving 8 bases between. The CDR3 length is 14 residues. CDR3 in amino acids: CASSLWDGNEKLFF. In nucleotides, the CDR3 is TGTGCCAGCAGCTTGTGGGACGGTAATGAAAAACTGTTTTTT.

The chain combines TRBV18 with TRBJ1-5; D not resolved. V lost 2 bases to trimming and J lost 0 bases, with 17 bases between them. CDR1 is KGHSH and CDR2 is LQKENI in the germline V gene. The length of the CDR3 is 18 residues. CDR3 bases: TGTGCCAGCTCACCATCCAGTGCCCCACCTTATAGCAATCAGCCCCAGCATTTT. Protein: CASSPSSAPPYSNQPQHF. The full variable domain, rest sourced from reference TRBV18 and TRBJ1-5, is NAGVMQNPRHLVRRRGQEARLRCSPMKGHSHVYWYRQLPEEGLKFMVYLQKENIIDESGMPKERFSAEFPKEGPSILRIQQVVRGDSAAYFCASSPSSAPPYSNQPQHFGDGTRLSIL.

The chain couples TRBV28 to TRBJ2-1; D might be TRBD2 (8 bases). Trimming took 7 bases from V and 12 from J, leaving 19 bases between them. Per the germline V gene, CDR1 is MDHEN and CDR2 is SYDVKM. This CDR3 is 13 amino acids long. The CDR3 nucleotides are TGTGCCAGCACCGGACAGGCCGGGGGGGGGCAGTTCTTC. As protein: CASTGQAGGGQFF.